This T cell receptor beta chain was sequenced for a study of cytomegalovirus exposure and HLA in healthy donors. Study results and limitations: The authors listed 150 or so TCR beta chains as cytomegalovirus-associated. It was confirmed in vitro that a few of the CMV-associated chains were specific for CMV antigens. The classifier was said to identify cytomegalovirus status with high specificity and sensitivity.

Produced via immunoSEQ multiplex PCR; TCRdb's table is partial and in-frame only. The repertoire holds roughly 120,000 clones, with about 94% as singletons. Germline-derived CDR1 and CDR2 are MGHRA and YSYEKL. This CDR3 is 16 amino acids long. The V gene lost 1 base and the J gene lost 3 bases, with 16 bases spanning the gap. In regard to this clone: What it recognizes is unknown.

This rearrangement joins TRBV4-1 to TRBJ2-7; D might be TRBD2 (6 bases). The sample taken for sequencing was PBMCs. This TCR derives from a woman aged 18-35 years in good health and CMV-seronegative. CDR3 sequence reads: CASSQVLARDLYEQYF. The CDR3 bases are TGCGCCAGCAGCCAAGTACTCGCGCGGGACCTCTACGAGCAGTACTTC.